What follows are 30 T cell receptor beta chains derived from one specimen sequenced in a study of control samples from healthy donors and cancer patients. Clones were sequenced by immunoSEQ multiplex PCR, and TCRdb holds only the in-frame ones, with some missing. Among 130,000 or so clones listed, 92% were seen once. The specimen was blood. These TCRs come from a woman aged 45-59 years in good health.

The CDR3 sequence is CATSDRDKGSGNEQFF. CDR3 nucleotide sequence: TGTGCCACCAGTGACCGGGACAAAGGTTCAGGGAATGAGCAGTTCTTC. The rearrangement joins TRBV24-1 to TRBJ2-1, with D maybe TRBD1 (6 bases). V gave up 4 bases and J gave up 7 bases, with 19 bases separating them. The germline gives CDR1 KGHDR, CDR2 SFDVKD. The length of the CDR3 is 16 residues.

The chain links TRBV30 to TRBJ2-6, with unresolved D. Germline V gene lookup returns CDR1 GTSNPN and CDR2 SVGIG (reference sequence). V was clipped by 2 bases and J by 0 bases, with 11 bases between them. The length of the CDR3 is 16 residues. CDR3: CAWSIGRISGANVLTF. The CDR3, as DNA: TGTGCCTGGAGTATAGGACGGATCTCTGGGGCCAACGTCCTGACTTTC.

The chain joins TRBV4-2 to TRBJ2-2; 7 nucleotides align to TRBD1. Germline assignment: CDR1 LGHNA and CDR2 YNFKEQ. Losses at the gene ends were 2 bases for V and 3 bases for J; bases not matched to a gene: 0. CDR3 length equals 14 residues. CDR3 DNA sequence: TGTGCCAGCAGCCAACAGGGGGACACCGGGGAGCTGTTTTTT. Translated: CASSQQGDTGELFF.

The CDR3 DNA is TGTGCCAGCAGTTACGCACAGGGATCCGGCTATGGCTACACCTTC. Protein: CASSYAQGSGYGYTF. The chain joins TRBV6-5 to TRBJ1-2; D may be TRBD1 (6 bases). Germline V gene lookup returns CDR1 MNHEY and CDR2 SVGAGI. This CDR3 contains 15 residues. V was shortened by 2 bases and J by 4 bases, with 14 bases between the two germline ends.

The chain couples TRBV29-1 to TRBJ1-2; TRBD1 matches at 7 bases. V shed 4 bases and J 2 bases; nucleotides not matched to a gene: 7. The CDR3 has 14 residues. From germline, CDR1 is SQVTM and CDR2 ANQGSEA. The CDR3 region is CSVAPPGQNYGYTF. The CDR3 DNA sequence: TGCAGCGTTGCACCTCCGGGACAGAACTATGGCTACACCTTC.

The rearrangement links TRBV19 to TRBJ1-5; 7 bases align to TRBD1. The CDR3 covers 14 residues. Germline V CDR1 and CDR2: LNHDA, SQIVND (reference sequence). Trimming cost V 4 bases and J 2 bases; bases outside gene matches: 2. This CDR3 is CASSSQGGNQPQHF. CDR3 DNA sequence: TGTGCCAGTAGTAGCCAGGGGGGCAATCAGCCCCAGCATTTT.

The chain links TRBV10-1 to TRBJ2-1, with 8 bases identical to TRBD1. The CDR3 has 12 residues. The germline gives CDR1 WNHNN, CDR2 SYGVQD (reference sequence). The V gene end was trimmed by 2 bases and the J gene end by 15 bases; junction bases not matched to a gene: 6. The CDR3 DNA reads TGCGCCAGCAGTGAGACAGGGGGAGGTTTGTTCTTC. The encoded protein is CASSETGGGLFF.

V gene TRBV21-1 combines with J gene TRBJ2-3; TRBD2 is taken as the D call from the table, unchecked against the DNA. TRBV21-1 is given as a pseudogene. The CDR3 totals 15 residues. The CDR3 region has the DNA TGTGCCAACAACCGAACCGGGACTAGCGGTAGATCGCTAAATTTT. Translated: CANNRTGTSGRSLNF.

V usage is TRBV11-3 and J usage is TRBJ1-1; TRBD1 is a possible D gene (5 bases). Germline lookup yields CDR1 SGHNT and CDR2 YENEEA. The CDR3 totals 15 residues. Trimming left V 4 bases short and J 5 bases short, with 17 bases between. CDR3 bases: TGTGCCAGCAGCTCATCGTCAGGGTTTGGTACTGAAGCTTTCTTT. Translation gives CASSSSSGFGTEAFF.

The chain couples TRBV6-1 to TRBJ1-6; no clear D. V lost 2 bases and J 0 bases, leaving 11 bases between the germline ends. The CDR3 runs 17 residues. Germline CDR1 MNHNS, CDR2 SASEGT. As DNA, the CDR3 is TGTGCCAGCAGTGAACTAGGGCTGAGCTCCTATAATTCACCCCTCCACTTT. Its translation: CASSELGLSSYNSPLHF.

V and J are TRBV28 and TRBJ2-7; the D gene is possibly TRBD1 (5 bases). The V end lost 2 bases, the J end lost 0 bases, and 11 bases lay between the germline ends. Per the germline V gene, CDR1 is MDHEN and CDR2 is SYDVKM. The CDR3 extends over 15 amino acids. CDR3 loop: CASSLAAGYSYEQYF. CDR3 nucleotides: TGTGCCAGCAGTTTAGCGGCAGGGTACTCCTACGAGCAGTACTTC.

CDR3 sequence reads: CASSSNPYNEQFF. The CDR3, as DNA: TGTGCCAGCAGTTCGAACCCGTACAATGAGCAGTTCTTC. The chain uses TRBV28 and TRBJ2-1; D not resolved. Trimming pared 4 bases from V and 4 bases from J, leaving 8 bases between. This CDR3 is 13 amino acids long. Germline V CDR1 and CDR2: MDHEN, SYDVKM.

CDR3 amino acids: CASSDSGSIYNEQFF. The CDR3 region has the DNA TGCGCCAGCAGTGATAGCGGGAGCATCTACAATGAGCAGTTCTTC. The chain is built from TRBV10-1 and TRBJ2-1; 9 bases agree with TRBD2. Trimming cost V 3 bases and J 3 bases; bases outside gene matches: 3. The V gene's germline CDR1 is WNHNN and CDR2 SYGVQD (reference sequence). The CDR3 has 15 amino acids.

The V gene is TRBV5-6, the J gene TRBJ2-4, with a weak D call TRBD1 (6 bases). Germline V gene lookup returns CDR1 SGHDT and CDR2 YYEEEE. Trimming removed 2 bases from V and 1 base from J, with 13 bases in between. This CDR3 region has 16 residues. The CDR3: CASSFRGTGAKNIQYF. In DNA form, the CDR3 reads TGTGCCAGCAGCTTTAGGGGGACGGGGGCCAAAAACATTCAGTACTTC.

This clone was found once. The V and J genes are TRBV27 and TRBJ2-3, with TRBD1 matching 7 bases. The CDR3 is 13 amino acids. Germline assignment: CDR1 MNHEY and CDR2 SMNVEV (reference sequence). With V trimmed by 7 bases and J by 1 base, 2 bases remained unmatched. CDR3 nucleotides: TGTGCCAGCACAAGGGGGCGCACAGATACGCAGTATTTT. Protein sequence: CASTRGRTDTQYF.

In this sample, this clone turned up once. V and J are TRBV19 and TRBJ2-1; possibly TRBD2 for D (6 bases). Germline lookup yields CDR1 LNHDA and CDR2 SQIVND (reference sequence). Trimming left V 3 bases short and J 2 bases short, with 11 bases between. The CDR3 length is 15 residues. CDR3 DNA: TGTGCCAGTAGTATGTCCGGGGGACCCTACAATGAGCAGTTCTTC. Translated: CASSMSGGPYNEQFF.

The chain carries TRBV28 and TRBJ1-5; 7 bases align to TRBD1. Germline V gene data show CDR1 as MDHEN and CDR2 as SYDVKM. This CDR3 contains 15 residues. Trimming took 6 bases from V and 6 from J; bases not matched to a gene: 11. This CDR3 reads CASSPNDRAGQPQHF. The CDR3 nucleotides are TGTGCCAGCAGCCCCAACGACAGGGCGGGTCAGCCCCAGCATTTT. The complete variable domain, with remaining parts taken from reference TRBV28 and TRBJ1-5, reads DVKVTQSSRYLVKRTGEKVFLECVQDMDHENMFWYRQDPGLGLRLIYFSYDVKMKEKGDIPEGYSVSREKKERFSLILESASTNQTSMYLCASSPNDRAGQPQHFGDGTRLSIL.

This chain joins TRBV25-1 and TRBJ2-7; D gene ambiguous. V was clipped by 10 bases and J by 6 bases, with 13 bases between them. The CDR3 is 11 residues long. CDR1 is MGHDK and CDR2 is SYGVNS in the germline V gene. CDR3 coding DNA: TGTGCCACCCAGACCCTCAGCGAGCAGTACTTC. The encoded protein is CATQTLSEQYF.

The rearrangement uses TRBV5-6 and TRBJ1-4; D may be TRBD1 (5 bases). The CDR3 loop spans 14 amino acids. CDR1 and CDR2 (germline): SGHDT, YYEEEE. V lost 2 bases and J lost 4, with 9 bases in between. The CDR3 DNA reads TGTGCCAGCAGCTTAGGGACGGGTAATGAAAAACTGTTTTTT. Translating it yields CASSLGTGNEKLFF.

This chain uses TRBV3-1 (or the pseudogene TRBV3-2) with TRBJ1-6, with D uncertain. There are 14 residues in the CDR3. Trimming left V 2 bases short and J 10 bases short, with 12 bases between. CDR1 is LGHDT, CDR2 YNNKEL, per germline (reference sequence). The CDR3 loop reads CASSQLPVQSPLHF. CDR3 sequence (DNA): TGTGCCAGCAGCCAACTCCCAGTTCAATCACCCCTCCACTTT.

The genes are TRBV25-1 and TRBJ2-5; no firm D call. CDR1 and CDR2 (germline): MGHDK, SYGVNS. Between the trimmed V and J ends, which lost 0 bases and 4 bases, there was a span of 9 bases. The CDR3 sequence is 14 residues long. CDR3 sequence (DNA): TGTGCCAGCAGTGAATATGAGGTAGCAGAGACCCAGTACTTC. Translating it yields CASSEYEVAETQYF.

In this sample, this clone turned up once. V is TRBV7-2 and J is TRBJ2-5; D gene unclear. This CDR3 has 18 amino acids. Germline V gene lookup returns CDR1 SGHTA and CDR2 FQGNSA. Trimming pared 0 bases from V and 0 bases from J, leaving 17 bases between. The CDR3 nucleotides read TGTGCCAGCAGCTTAGCTCCCCGAGGCGGTATTTACCAAGAGACCCAGTACTTC. This translates into CASSLAPRGGIYQETQYF.

The rearrangement joins TRBV27 to TRBJ1-6; D may be TRBD1 (5 bases). CDR3 length: 16 amino acids. Trimming cost V 2 bases and J 7 bases, with 15 bases left between them. Per the germline V gene, CDR1 is MNHEY and CDR2 is SMNVEV (reference sequence). The CDR3 DNA reads as TGTGCCAGCAGTTTAGGGACGCCAGCGCGGAATTCACCCCTCCACTTT. It translates to CASSLGTPARNSPLHF.

This clone was detected only once. J is TRBJ1-5 and V is TRBV12-3 or TRBV12-4; D is ambiguous. Trimming stripped 2 bases from V and 6 bases from J, with 8 bases between. The CDR3 extends over 13 amino acids. The CDR3 loop reads CASSLLTSQPQHF. The CDR3 DNA is TGTGCCAGCAGTTTACTAACATCTCAGCCCCAGCATTTT.

This clone was seen just once. The chain recombines TRBV6-1 with TRBJ1-5, with D tentatively TRBD1 (6 bases). CDR1 is MNHNS and CDR2 is SASEGT in the germline V gene. Trimming removed 0 bases at V and 4 bases at J, with 13 bases between. The CDR3 has 16 residues. As DNA, the CDR3 is TGTGCCAGCAGTGAAGCGCTCAGGGGAGGAAATCAGCCCCAGCATTTT. This sequence encodes CASSEALRGGNQPQHF.

This chain connects TRBV10-3 to TRBJ2-1, with unresolved D. CDR3 length: 12 residues. Germline V gene lookup returns CDR1 ENHRY and CDR2 SYGVKD. The V end was cut by 4 bases, the J end by 5 bases, with 6 bases between. The CDR3 is CAISGGDNEQFF. The CDR3 DNA reads as TGTGCCATCAGTGGGGGTGACAATGAGCAGTTCTTC.

The sample holds a few counts of this clone. The chain links TRBV19 to TRBJ2-7; 7 nucleotides line up with TRBD1. V lost 5 bases to trimming and J lost 6 bases; unmatched junction nucleotides: 7. Germline values: CDR1 LNHDA, CDR2 SQIVND (reference sequence). CDR3 size: 13 residues. CDR3 nucleotides: TGTGCCAGTAGTGGCACAGGGGTTGGCGAGCAGTACTTC. Translated, it gives CASSGTGVGEQYF.

The chain joins TRBV20-1 to TRBJ1-6; 7 nucleotides line up with TRBD1. Per germline, CDR1 DFQATT and CDR2 SNEGSKA (reference sequence). The V and J ends lost 6 bases and 14 bases, in that order; junction bases with no gene match: 7. The CDR3 runs 11 residues. This CDR3 is CSALGQAALHF. The CDR3 DNA sequence: TGCAGTGCCCTCGGACAGGCGGCCCTCCACTTT.

The chain is built from TRBV7-9 and TRBJ2-7; 13 bases fit TRBD2. V gave up 4 bases and J gave up 2 bases; unmatched junction bases: 11. Germline CDR1 SEHNR, CDR2 FQNEAQ (reference sequence). This CDR3 has 18 amino acids. In nucleotides, the CDR3 is TGTGCCAGCAGCTCTCATCCCCAACTAGCGGGGGGGCCCTACGAGCAGTACTTC. Amino acids: CASSSHPQLAGGPYEQYF.

This chain uses TRBV28 with TRBJ1-3; 8 positions agree with TRBD1. From germline, CDR1 is MDHEN and CDR2 SYDVKM. With V trimmed by 3 bases and J by 4 bases, 8 bases remained unmatched. The CDR3 sequence is 16 residues long. The CDR3 DNA sequence: TGTGCCAGCAGTTTTATCCAGGGGGCGCGGGGAAACACCATATATTTT. Translation gives CASSFIQGARGNTIYF.